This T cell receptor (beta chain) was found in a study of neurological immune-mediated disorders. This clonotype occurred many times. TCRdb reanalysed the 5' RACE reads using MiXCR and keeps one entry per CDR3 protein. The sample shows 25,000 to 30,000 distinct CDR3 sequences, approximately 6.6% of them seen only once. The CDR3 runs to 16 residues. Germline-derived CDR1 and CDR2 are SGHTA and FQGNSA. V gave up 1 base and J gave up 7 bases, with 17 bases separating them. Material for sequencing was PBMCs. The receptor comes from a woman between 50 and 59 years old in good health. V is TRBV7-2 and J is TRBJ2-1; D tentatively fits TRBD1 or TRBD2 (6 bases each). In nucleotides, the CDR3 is TGTGCCAGCAGCTTAGTCGGTGGAGGGGGTCGAAATGAGCAGTTCTTC. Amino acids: CASSLVGGGGRNEQFF.